This T cell receptor (beta chain) was recorded in a study of radiation and T cells in renal cell carcinoma. The CDR3 spans 14 residues. Trimming cost V 7 bases and J 4 bases; bases outside gene matches: 9. Germline CDR1 and CDR2: SQVTM and ANQGSEA. Assay: immunoSEQ multiplex PCR; the TCRdb copy retains only in-frame clones and omits some. The sample lists roughly 82,000 clones, 70% to 90% occurring once. With respect to this clone: The antigen is unknown.

Study conclusions and caveats: In blood, top tumor clones expanded by 2 weeks, shrinking by 4. Without pretreatment biopsies, baseline tumor clonotype presence was undetermined.

This sample's time point: blood 4 weeks post-SBRT, at nephrectomy. Described treatment: 15 Gy SBRT to primary tumor, nephrectomy 4 weeks later. Radiation-treated patients gave blood at baseline, week 2 and week 4. This clonotype was sampled from a woman aged 70-85 years with renal cell carcinoma. This chain joins TRBV29-1 and TRBJ2-2; 7 nucleotides align to TRBD1. Material: blood, obtained from a patient whose treatment included radiotherapy and nephrectomy. CDR3 sequence: CSACRDSITGELFF. The CDR3 region has the DNA TGCAGCGCCTGTAGGGACAGCATCACCGGGGAGCTGTTTTTT.